This is a list of T cell receptor beta chains from one sample in a study of T cells in Graves' hyperthyroidism and ophthalmopathy. A single record per CDR3 protein comes from TCRdb applying MiXCR to the multiplex PCR reads. This table has 380,000 or so distinct CDR3 sequences, approximately 19% appearing once. The sequenced material came from blood. Source of these receptors: a woman between 18 and 29 years old with Graves' hyperthyroidism. CDR3s include the opening cysteine and the closing phenylalanine or tryptophan. Each record gives: J gene, V gene, D gene, clone size, CDR3 DNA, CDR3 protein. D genes are given only for firm matches. A row's size may be missing; if present it is once, few, many or a size class.

TRBJ1-2 TRBV11-3 . many TGTGCCAGCAGCTCCCGGACATCAAACTATGGCTACACCTTC CASSSRTSNYGYTF
TRBJ1-5 TRBV30 . few TGTGCCTGGAGTCCACATCTCGGAGTTAGCGGGAGCACAGATACGCAGCATTTT CAWSPHLGVSGSTDTQHF
TRBJ1-2 TRBV7-3 . many TGTGCCAGCAGCCCGGGGGTGGGGGCTACCTATGGCTACACCTTC CASSPGVGATYGYTF
TRBJ2-5 TRBV9 . many TGTGCCAGCAGCCCCCAGCAGCGAGGGACCCAGTACTTC CASSPQQRGTQYF
TRBJ1-1 TRBV6-1 . . TGTGCCAGCGTCTCCCTGAACACTGAAGCTTTCTTT CASVSLNTEAFF
TRBJ1-2 TRBV12-3/TRBV12-4 . . TGTGCCAGCAGCGAGACTCTTCGCTATGGCTACACCTTC CASSETLRYGYTF
TRBJ1-1 TRBV6-1 . many TGTGCCAGCAGGACAGCGTTCCTGGGCACTGAAACTTTCTTT CASRTAFLGTETFF
TRBJ2-5 TRBV29-1 . many TGCAGCGGTGGGGGGGAGACCCAGTACTTC CSGGGETQYF
TRBJ2-5 TRBV20-1 TRBD1 many TGCAGTGCTGGGGGACAGGGGGTGCGGGAGACCCAGTACTTC CSAGGQGVRETQYF
TRBJ1-5 TRBV5-1 TRBD1 . TGCGCCAGCAGCTGGACAGGGGCTAATAGCAATCAGCCCCAGCATTTT CASSWTGANSNQPQHF
TRBJ2-5 TRBV12-3/TRBV12-4 . many TGTGCCAGCAGTCCCTTCTCGGAGACCCAGTACTTC CASSPFSETQYF
TRBJ1-5 TRBV28 . many TGTGCCAGCAGTCCCCCCCGTGCCAATCAGCCCCAGCATTTT CASSPPRANQPQHF
TRBJ1-5 TRBV28 . many TGTGCCAGCAGTTTATGGGCGGGAGATAGCAATCAGCCCCAGCATTTT CASSLWAGDSNQPQHF
TRBJ2-7 TRBV3-1 . few TGTGCCAGCAGCCCGGGTGTGGAGGGTGAGCAGTACTTC CASSPGVEGEQYF
TRBJ1-6 TRBV11-2 . few TGTGCCAGCAGCGGGCGGACAGTATATAATTCACCCCTCCACTTT CASSGRTVYNSPLHF
TRBJ2-5 TRBV4-1 TRBD2 many TGCGCCAGCAGCCCAACCGGGGGCGGGGGGGCACGAGAGACCCAGTACTTC CASSPTGGGGARETQYF
TRBJ1-1 TRBV11-2 . many TGTGCCAGCAGCTTAAGGTTTACAGGGATGAACACTGAAGCTTTCTTT CASSLRFTGMNTEAFF
TRBJ2-5 TRBV6-2/TRBV6-3 TRBD2 many TGTGCCAGCAGACAGAGCGGGGGGCAAGAGACCCAGTACTTC CASRQSGGQETQYF
TRBJ1-2 TRBV10-3 . many TGTGCCATCAGTGAAACGGATTGGCGGGGCTACACCTTC CAISETDWRGYTF
TRBJ1-2 TRBV12-3/TRBV12-4 . . TGTGCCAGCAGTTTATTAGCGGATGGCTACACCTTC CASSLLADGYTF
TRBJ1-5 TRBV7-8 . many TGTGCCAGCAGCTCGACCGGGACAACATATAGCAATCAGCCCCAGCATTTT CASSSTGTTYSNQPQHF
TRBJ2-7 TRBV7-8 . . TGTGCCAGCAGCTTAGTGGCCCCAGGGGGGACTGGGGAGCAGTACTTC CASSLVAPGGTGEQYF
TRBJ2-2 TRBV30 . . TGTGCCTGGATCAAACCAGGGATTCAGTCCGGGGAGCTGTTTTTT CAWIKPGIQSGELFF
TRBJ1-5 TRBV9 . many TGTGCCAGCAGCTTCAGTGGGGGTTTGGGTCAGCCCCAGCATTTT CASSFSGGLGQPQHF
TRBJ1-1 TRBV15 TRBD1 many TGTGCCACCGTCCGGGACAGGGATTACACTGAAGCTTTCTTT CATVRDRDYTEAFF
TRBJ2-2 TRBV5-1 TRBD2 many TGCGCCAGCAGCTTGGATGTAGCGGGGGGCCGGAACACCGGGGAGCTGTTTTTT CASSLDVAGGRNTGELFF
TRBJ2-7 TRBV6-5 . once TGTGCCAGCAGTTACGGAAGGGCCCGCTACGAGCAGTACTTC CASSYGRARYEQYF
TRBJ1-5 TRBV20-1 . few TGCAGTGCTAGAGACCCGGGGGGGATGAGTCAGCCCCAGCATTTT CSARDPGGMSQPQHF